The 32 T cell receptor beta chains reported below all come from one sample, sequenced in a study of control samples from healthy donors and cancer patients. Repertoires were generated with immunoSEQ multiplex PCR, while TCRdb's copy carries only in-frame clones and drops some. The sample holds 150,000 to 200,000 clones, over 85% seen once. The sequenced material came from blood. The origin of the receptors is a man younger than 45 in good health.

This clone appeared once. This chain connects TRBV7-2 to TRBJ2-1; D is perhaps TRBD1 (6 bases). Deletions cut 6 bases from V and 3 bases from J, with 15 bases between. The CDR3 contains 15 residues. In germline, CDR1 is SGHTA, CDR2 FQGNSA. The CDR3 DNA follows: TGTGCCAGCAGTTTCCCCGACAGGCTCTACAATGAGCAGTTCTTC. Its translation: CASSFPDRLYNEQFF.

The chain combines TRBV11-2 with TRBJ1-4; 10 positions match TRBD1. V gave up 5 bases and J gave up 8 bases; unmatched junction bases: 8. The length of the CDR3 is 15 residues. The germline V gene encodes CDR1 SGHAT and CDR2 FQNNGV. The CDR3 protein is CASSRQGAVKEKLFF. Here the CDR3 DNA reads TGTGCCAGCAGCAGACAGGGGGCTGTAAAAGAAAAACTGTTTTTT.

CDR3 bases: TGTGCCAGTAGTATTTTCTCCGCTGGTTCAGGGGCCCTCCACTTT. Amino acids: CASSIFSAGSGALHF. The rearrangement links TRBV19 to TRBJ1-6, with D possibly being TRBD1 (6 bases). The germline CDR1 and CDR2 sequences are LNHDA and SQIVND (reference sequence). Trimming took off 3 bases at V and 14 bases at J, with 20 bases between the two ends. This CDR3 has 15 amino acids.

The chain carries TRBV2 and TRBJ2-2, with 10 bases matching TRBD2. CDR1 is SNHLY and CDR2 is FYNNEI in the germline V gene. The CDR3 has 15 amino acids. After removal of 8 bases from V and 2 bases from J, the junction contained 5 bases not matched to a gene. CDR3 sequence: CASARTSGNTGELFF. CDR3 in DNA: TGTGCCAGCGCCAGGACTAGCGGTAACACCGGGGAGCTGTTTTTT.

The chain combines TRBV19 with TRBJ1-6, with D unresolved. This CDR3 region has 13 residues. Trimming took 5 bases from V and 7 from J, leaving 9 bases between them. Germline-derived CDR1 and CDR2 are LNHDA and SQIVND (reference sequence). CDR3 nucleotides: TGTGCCAGTAGTCCCCAAAGGAATTCACCCCTCCACTTT. It translates to CASSPQRNSPLHF.

The V gene is TRBV11-2, the J gene TRBJ2-1; no clear D gene. The CDR3 length is 15 residues. The germline V gene encodes CDR1 SGHAT and CDR2 FQNNGV. The V gene lost 2 bases and the J gene lost 0 bases, with 8 bases spanning the gap. The CDR3 region has the DNA TGTGCCAGCAGCTTATTTCCGAGCTCCTACAATGAGCAGTTCTTC. This encodes CASSLFPSSYNEQFF. Filled out from reference TRBV11-2 and TRBJ2-1, the complete variable domain reads EAGVAQSPRYKIIEKRQSVAFWCNPISGHATLYWYQQILGQGPKLLIQFQNNGVVDDSQLPKDRFSAERLKGVDSTLKIQPAKLEDSAVYLCASSLFPSSYNEQFFGPGTRLTVL.

The chain joins TRBV9 to TRBJ2-3; unclear D gene. V shed 3 bases and J shed 3 bases, with 8 bases lying between them. Germline values: CDR1 SGDLS, CDR2 YYNGEE. There are 13 residues in the CDR3. The CDR3 reads CASSAGRTDTQYF. CDR3 sequence (DNA): TGTGCCAGCAGCGCTGGGCGGACAGATACGCAGTATTTT.

The gene calls are TRBV27 and TRBJ1-1, with D possibly TRBD1 on 5 matching bases. The length of the CDR3 is 13 residues. V was trimmed by 8 bases and J by 2 bases, leaving 12 bases between them. In germline, CDR1 is MNHEY, CDR2 SMNVEV (reference sequence). The CDR3 DNA sequence: TGTGCCAGCTCAGAGACAGAAAACACTGAAGCTTTCTTT. Protein product: CASSETENTEAFF.

The rearrangement links TRBV5-1 to TRBJ2-7, with 10 bases fitting TRBD2. This CDR3 is 15 amino acids long. Germline-derived CDR1 and CDR2 are SGHRS and YFSETQ. V shed 4 bases, J shed 2 bases, and the junction held 6 bases outside the gene matches. The DNA of the CDR3 is TGCGCCAGCAGCGGATCACTAGCGGGGCCCTACGAGCAGTACTTC. The encoded protein is CASSGSLAGPYEQYF.

The chain is built from TRBV9 and TRBJ1-2, with D unclear. The ends were cut back, 0 bases at V and 1 base at J, with 16 bases in the middle. Germline V gives CDR1 SGDLS, CDR2 YYNGEE. The CDR3 has 17 residues. CDR3 residues: CASSVGQPQRGNYGYTF. The CDR3, as DNA: TGTGCCAGCAGCGTAGGGCAGCCGCAGCGCGGTAACTATGGCTACACCTTC.

The rearrangement joins TRBV7-3 to TRBJ1-4; no firm D call. The V gene's germline CDR1 is SGHTA and CDR2 FQGTGA. V lost 1 base and J 0 bases, leaving 6 bases between the germline ends. The CDR3 runs to 15 residues. CDR3 residues: CASSLNRATNEKLFF. The CDR3 bases are TGTGCCAGCAGCTTAAACCGGGCAACTAATGAAAAACTGTTTTTT.

The gene calls are TRBV9 and TRBJ2-2, with D tentatively TRBD2 (6 bases). Trimming took off 1 base at V and 4 bases at J, with 8 bases between the two ends. The V gene's germline CDR1 is SGDLS and CDR2 YYNGEE. CDR3 size: 14 residues. Here the CDR3 reads CASSVSGFTGELFF. In nucleotides, the CDR3 is TGTGCCAGCAGCGTAAGCGGGTTCACCGGGGAGCTGTTTTTT.

This rearrangement joins TRBV5-1 to TRBJ2-2; D remains unclear. The CDR3 is made up of 14 amino acids. The V end lost 0 bases, the J end lost 5 bases, and 8 bases lay between the germline ends. Germline V lookup: CDR1 SGHRS, CDR2 YFSETQ. The CDR3 sequence is CASSLGGITGELFF. The CDR3 DNA sequence: TGCGCCAGCAGCTTGGGAGGTATAACCGGGGAGCTGTTTTTT.

The chain uses TRBV2 and TRBJ2-5, with D unresolved. The CDR3 has 10 amino acids. The germline gives CDR1 SNHLY, CDR2 FYNNEI. Trimming took 8 bases from V and 2 from J, leaving 3 bases between them. This CDR3 is CASAQETQYF. In DNA form, the CDR3 reads TGTGCCAGCGCACAAGAGACCCAGTACTTC.

The chain combines TRBV7-2 with TRBJ1-2; possibly TRBD1 for D (5 bases). CDR1 is SGHTA, CDR2 FQGNSA, per germline. The ends were cut back, 7 bases at V and 7 bases at J, with 13 bases in the middle. The CDR3 contains 12 residues. Here the CDR3 DNA reads TGTGCCAGCAACCTGAATGGGGCTGGCTACACCTTC. This translates into CASNLNGAGYTF.

This chain joins TRBV10-2 and TRBJ2-5; D remains ambiguous. The V gene lost 0 bases and the J gene lost 5 bases, with 10 bases spanning the gap. Per germline, CDR1 WSHSY and CDR2 SAAADI. There are 14 residues in the CDR3. The CDR3 loop reads CASSESRKQETQYF. CDR3 DNA sequence: TGCGCCAGCAGTGAGTCAAGAAAGCAGGAGACCCAGTACTTC.

The V gene is TRBV19, the J gene TRBJ1-1; 7 bases line up with TRBD1. The CDR3 totals 13 residues. Germline CDR1 and CDR2: LNHDA and SQIVND (reference sequence). The trim removed 5 bases at V and 6 bases at J, leaving 6 bases unmatched. This CDR3 reads CASSYDRESEAFF. CDR3 sequence (DNA): TGTGCCAGTAGTTACGACAGGGAGTCTGAAGCTTTCTTT.

This clone is a singleton in its sample. The gene calls are TRBV5-4 and TRBJ1-1; TRBD1 agrees at 8 bases. The V gene end was trimmed by 0 bases and the J gene end by 7 bases; junction bases not matched to a gene: 8. The CDR3 covers 15 residues. Germline-derived CDR1 and CDR2 are SGHNT and YYREEE (reference sequence). The CDR3 loop is CASSLATQGGLEAFF. CDR3 DNA: TGTGCCAGCAGCTTGGCCACACAGGGGGGACTTGAAGCTTTCTTT.

This chain joins TRBV6-6 and TRBJ1-1; a possible D gene is TRBD1 (5 bases). Germline values: CDR1 MNHNY, CDR2 SVGAGI (reference sequence). V shed 3 bases and J shed 8 bases, with 19 bases lying between them. The CDR3 is made up of 15 amino acids. CDR3 protein: CASSYGGSKTGEAFF. In nucleotides, the CDR3 is TGTGCCAGCAGTTATGGGGGATCCAAAACCGGGGAAGCTTTCTTT.

The chain links TRBV11-2 to TRBJ2-1, with D hard to call. V shed 4 bases and J shed 10 bases, with 14 bases lying between them. The CDR3 length is 13 residues. Looked up from germline, CDR1 is SGHAT and CDR2 is FQNNGV. CDR3: CASSSGAWMEQFF. The CDR3 DNA reads TGTGCCAGCAGCTCGGGCGCGTGGATGGAGCAGTTCTTC. Complete variable domain (other parts from reference TRBV11-2 and TRBJ2-1): EAGVAQSPRYKIIEKRQSVAFWCNPISGHATLYWYQQILGQGPKLLIQFQNNGVVDDSQLPKDRFSAERLKGVDSTLKIQPAKLEDSAVYLCASSSGAWMEQFFGPGTRLTVL.

V gene TRBV4-2 combines with J gene TRBJ1-5, with D perhaps TRBD1 (5 bases). Between the trimmed V and J ends, which lost 3 bases and 3 bases, there was a span of 6 bases. Germline CDR1 LGHNA, CDR2 YNFKEQ. This CDR3 comprises 13 residues. The chain's CDR3 is CASSQGPNQPQHF. The CDR3 nucleotides read TGTGCCAGCAGCCAGGGACCCAATCAGCCCCAGCATTTT.

The CDR3 loop reads CASSLGALAGDTQYF. The CDR3 DNA reads TGTGCCAGCAGCTTAGGGGCCCTAGCGGGAGATACGCAGTATTTT. The chain uses TRBV11-2 and TRBJ2-3, with 8 bases lining up with TRBD2. Germline CDR1 is SGHAT and CDR2 is FQNNGV. The CDR3 runs to 15 residues. The trim removed 1 base at V and 5 bases at J, leaving 5 bases unmatched.

The V call is TRBV5-1, the J call TRBJ2-1; no definite D call. Germline V CDR1 and CDR2: SGHRS, YFSETQ. This CDR3 has 13 amino acids. The V end lost 1 base, the J end lost 6 bases, and 8 bases lay between the germline ends. CDR3 sequence reads: CASSLWGSNEQFF. The CDR3 region has the DNA TGCGCCAGCAGCTTGTGGGGTAGCAATGAGCAGTTCTTC.

The chain recombines TRBV3-1 (or the pseudogene TRBV3-2) with TRBJ2-1; D gene ambiguous. The germline V gene has CDR1 LGHDT and CDR2 YNNKEL (reference sequence). Trimming removed 4 bases at V and 2 bases at J, with 6 bases between. The CDR3 loop spans 13 amino acids. The CDR3 coding sequence is TGTGCCAGCAGCCTTCTCACCTACAATGAGCAGTTCTTC. Protein product: CASSLLTYNEQFF.

The chain couples TRBV29-1 to TRBJ1-1, with D perhaps matching TRBD1 (5 bases). The CDR3 runs to 12 residues. Trimming removed 6 bases at V and 5 bases at J, with 13 bases between. Germline loops: CDR1 SQVTM, CDR2 ANQGSEA. The CDR3 loop reads CSVAGTRTEAFF. In nucleotides, the CDR3 is TGCAGCGTCGCCGGGACGAGGACTGAAGCTTTCTTT.

The chain links TRBV19 to TRBJ2-1; D gene unclear. The length of the CDR3 is 14 residues. CDR1 and CDR2 from the germline V gene are LNHDA and SQIVND (reference sequence). With 0 bases removed from V and 8 bases from J, the gap between germline ends came to 11 bases. The CDR3 region has the DNA TGTGCCAGTAGTATAGATCTGGGCGGATATGAGCAGTTCTTC. It yields the protein CASSIDLGGYEQFF.

The chain combines TRBV14 with TRBJ2-7; D gene uncertain. The CDR3 totals 14 residues. Trimming left V 0 bases short and J 2 bases short, with 8 bases between. CDR1 and CDR2 (germline): SGHDN, FVKESK. The CDR3 DNA reads TGTGCCAGCAGCCAAGATTTCCAGGCCTACGAGCAGTACTTC. Amino acid sequence: CASSQDFQAYEQYF.

The chain links TRBV13 to TRBJ1-2, with D perhaps TRBD1 (6 bases). The V end was cut by 5 bases, the J end by 8 bases, with 12 bases between. The CDR3 has 12 amino acids. Germline lookup yields CDR1 PRHDT and CDR2 FYEKMQ (reference sequence). The DNA of the CDR3 is TGTGCCAGCAGCCTACAGGGAGGCGGCTACACCTTC. Its protein product is CASSLQGGGYTF.

In its sample, this clone was seen a few times. The rearrangement joins TRBV3-1 (or the pseudogene TRBV3-2) to TRBJ1-6; possibly TRBD1 for D (5 bases). The ends were cut back, 4 bases at V and 14 bases at J, with 18 bases in the middle. Per germline, CDR1 LGHDT and CDR2 YNNKEL (reference sequence). The CDR3 is 14 amino acids. CDR3 sequence reads: CASSPSGVGGALHF. CDR3 nucleotides: TGTGCCAGCAGCCCGTCCGGCGTGGGGGGAGCCCTCCACTTT.

The chain uses TRBV21-1 and TRBJ2-5; the table's TRBD1 call for D was not verified on the DNA. TRBV21-1 is annotated as a pseudogene. This CDR3 region has 13 residues. This CDR3 is CASIRGQQETQYF. Here the CDR3 DNA reads TGTGCCAGCATTAGGGGCCAACAAGAGACCCAGTACTTC.

The chain uses TRBV4-1 and TRBJ2-2, with D possibly being TRBD2 (5 bases). Germline V gives CDR1 MGHRA, CDR2 YSYEKL. Trimming removed 1 base from V and 2 bases from J, with 5 bases in between. The length of the CDR3 is 14 residues. The CDR3 loop reads CASSQGTNTGELFF. The DNA of the CDR3 is TGCGCCAGCAGCCAAGGGACTAACACCGGGGAGCTGTTTTTT.

This sequence joins TRBV7-7 and TRBJ2-2, with a tentative D call TRBD1 (5 bases). V lost 5 bases and J lost 6, with 13 bases in between. Looked up from germline, CDR1 is SSHAT and CDR2 is FNYEAQ (reference sequence). The CDR3 is 14 amino acids. DNA for the CDR3: TGTGCCAGCAGCCCCCCCCAGGGTCCCGGGGAGCTGTTTTTT. This codes for CASSPPQGPGELFF.